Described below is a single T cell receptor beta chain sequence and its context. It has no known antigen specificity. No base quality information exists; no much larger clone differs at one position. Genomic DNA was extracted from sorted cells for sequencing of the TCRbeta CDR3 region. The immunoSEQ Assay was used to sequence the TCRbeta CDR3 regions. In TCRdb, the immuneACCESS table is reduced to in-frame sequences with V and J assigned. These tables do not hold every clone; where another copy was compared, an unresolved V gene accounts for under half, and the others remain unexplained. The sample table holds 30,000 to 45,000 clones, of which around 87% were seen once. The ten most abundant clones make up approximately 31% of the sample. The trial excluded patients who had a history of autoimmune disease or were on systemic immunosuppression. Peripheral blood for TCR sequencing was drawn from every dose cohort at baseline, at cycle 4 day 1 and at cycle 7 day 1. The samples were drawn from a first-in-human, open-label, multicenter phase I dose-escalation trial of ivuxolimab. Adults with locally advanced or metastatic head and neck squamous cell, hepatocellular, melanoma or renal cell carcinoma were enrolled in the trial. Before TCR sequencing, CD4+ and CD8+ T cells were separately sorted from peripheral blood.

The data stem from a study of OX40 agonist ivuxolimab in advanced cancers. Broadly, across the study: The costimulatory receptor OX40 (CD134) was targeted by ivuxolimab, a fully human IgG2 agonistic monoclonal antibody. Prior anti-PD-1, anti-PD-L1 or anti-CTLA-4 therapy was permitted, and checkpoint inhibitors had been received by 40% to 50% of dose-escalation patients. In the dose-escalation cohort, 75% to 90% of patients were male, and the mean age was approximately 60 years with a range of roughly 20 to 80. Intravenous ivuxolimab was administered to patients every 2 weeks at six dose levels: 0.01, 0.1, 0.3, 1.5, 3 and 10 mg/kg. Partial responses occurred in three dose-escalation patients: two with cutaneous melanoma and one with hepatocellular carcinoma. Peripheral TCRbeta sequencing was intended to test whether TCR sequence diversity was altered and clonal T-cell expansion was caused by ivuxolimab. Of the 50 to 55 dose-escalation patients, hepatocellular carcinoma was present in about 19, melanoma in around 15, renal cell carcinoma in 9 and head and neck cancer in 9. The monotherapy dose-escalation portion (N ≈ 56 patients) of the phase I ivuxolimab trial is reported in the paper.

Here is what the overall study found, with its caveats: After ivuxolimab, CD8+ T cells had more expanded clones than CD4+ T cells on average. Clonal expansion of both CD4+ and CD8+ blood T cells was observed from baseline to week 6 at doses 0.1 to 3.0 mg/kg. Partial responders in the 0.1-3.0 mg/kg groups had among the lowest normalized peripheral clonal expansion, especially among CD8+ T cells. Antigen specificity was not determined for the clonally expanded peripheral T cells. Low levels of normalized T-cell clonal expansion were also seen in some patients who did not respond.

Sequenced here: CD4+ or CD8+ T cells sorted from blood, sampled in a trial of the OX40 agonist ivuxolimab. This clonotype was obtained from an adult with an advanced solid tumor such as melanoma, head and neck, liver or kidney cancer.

The DNA sequence is as follows: TGTGCCAGGTCGTTCGGGGATTCTGGAAACACCATATATTTT. Translated, this is CARSFGDSGNTIYF. This receptor chain uses TRBV2 and TRBJ1-3, with an unclear D gene assignment. Taken from cysteine to phenylalanine, the CDR3 has 14 residues. Of the read, only the CDR3 DNA is kept; its 42 bases are in frame from base 1. V drops 9 bases and J drops 1 base, leaving 13 bases in between. In the germline V gene, CDR1 corresponds to SNHLY and CDR2 to FYNNEI. The CDR3, completed at both ends by the reference TRBV2 and TRBJ1-3 genes, gives the full variable domain EPEVTQTPSHQVTQMGQEVILRCVPISNHLYFYWYRQILGQKVEFLVSFYNNEISEKSEIFDDQFSVERPDGSNFTLKIRSTKLEDSAMYFCARSFGDSGNTIYFGEGSWLTVV.